This T cell receptor (beta chain) was profiled in a study of T cells after yellow fever vaccination (dated by TCRdb to between 2019 and 2020). As for the study more broadly: Libraries from fractions with low cell numbers were prepared with the SMART-Seq v4 Ultra Low Input RNA kit. To follow T-cell clones before and after both primary and booster YFV17D yellow fever vaccination, bulk TCR alpha and beta repertoires underwent longitudinal sequencing. Two healthy male donors, one aged 18 to 30 and one aged 30 to 40 years, were included in the cohort. Bulk PBMC replicates and cell subsets were isolated from blood drawn at multiple timepoints before and after both primary and secondary immunization.

The research as a whole found: Because abundant contaminating clonotypes from the bulk population could be contained in FACS-sorted repertoires, computational filtering was required. A small share of clonotypes occurred in both CD4 and CD8 compartments, likely arising from convergent recombination. The secondary T-cell response was weaker than the primary response but faster, peaking on day 5 instead of day 15. After the booster, most of the clones that had expanded following primary vaccination were detected again (around 95% of CD4 and around 88% of CD8), which suggests that memory was broadly maintained. Because the study included only a couple of donors, the extent to which the findings can be generalized is limited.

TCR cDNA was synthesized by 5'RACE template switching, which introduced a universal primer site and unique molecular identifiers. Priming of cDNA synthesis was performed from both the TCR alpha and TCR beta constant segments. Libraries were amplified in two PCR steps, with sample barcodes and sequencing adapters added in the second step. Libraries were sequenced on Illumina HiSeq 2500 (2x100 bp) or NovaSeq (2x150 bp). Turning to the authors' computational methods: Demultiplexing of reads and collapsing into UMI consensus sequences were performed with MIGEC, and V(D)J alignment was carried out with MiXCR. Clonotypes responding to the vaccine were identified with edgeR on replicate PBMC samples, with the criteria of FDR below 0.01 and a log2 fold change above 5 up to day 15. Bulk clonotypes were assigned CD4 or CD8 identity according to which sequenced CD4 or CD8 repertoire held them at higher abundance. TCRdb trimmed public reads at Q25 via fastp, called clones via MiXCR and kept in-frame beta chains. Rows matching on CDR3 protein sequence are summarized as one entry with the most common DNA and genes. These V and J calls originate from TCRdb's pipeline instead of the authors' own analysis. Here the sample has around 600,000 distinct CDR3 sequences; about 12% occur a single time. Jointly, the top ten make up just under 15% of the sample.

What this sample's treatment or condition label stands for: live attenuated yellow fever vaccine strain. At every blood-draw timepoint, two biological replicates of bulk PBMCs were collected. PBMCs were isolated from peripheral blood using a standard Ficoll-Paque protocol. TriZol was used to extract RNA from bulk PBMCs, from CD4 and CD8 fractions, and from dextramer-positive and dextramer-negative fractions. This clonotype showed up many times. Its recognized antigen is unknown. Per-nucleotide qualities are absent, and no much larger clonotype sits a single base away. The germline V gene encodes CDR1 DFQATT and CDR2 SNEGSKA (reference sequence). From cysteine to phenylalanine, the CDR3 is 14 amino acids long. Here the CDR3 DNA is all that survives: 42 bases in frame from base 1. Trimming leaves V shorter by 5 bases and J shorter by 7 bases, with the junction holding 4 bases beyond the gene matches.

The chain is made from TRBV20-1 and TRBJ2-1; 14 of the junction bases match TRBD2. The sequenced sample was PBMCs, obtained on the day of the yellow fever booster vaccination. The receptor was isolated from a man younger than 45 who received the YFV17D yellow fever vaccine. The nucleotide sequence reads TGCAGTGCTCTCGGACTAGCGGGAGGTAATGAGCAGTTCTTC. The resulting protein is CSALGLAGGNEQFF.